This TCR beta chain was obtained from a study of shared clonotypes between healthy human individuals. The wider study: Plates per donor: three CD4 naive, three CD4 memory, two CD8 naive, one CD8 memory.

The CDR3 totals 13 residues. Looked up from germline, CDR1 is SNHLY and CDR2 is FYNNEI. V was clipped by 5 bases and J by 6 bases; unmatched bases: 6. Assay used: immunoSEQ multiplex PCR; TCRdb lists only in-frame clones, some missing. The table includes 2 million to 2.5 million clones, around 90% detected once. Overall study results and limits: In contrast to clonotypes shared by all four donors, non-shared clonotypes had lower generation probabilities. Shared across a few donors were roughly 4.8% of the naive CD4 clonotypes.

This clone came up once. Its matching antigen is unknown. V gene TRBV2 combines with J gene TRBJ2-7; 8 bases line up with TRBD1. This clonotype was sampled from a man aged 18 to 30 in good health. Some clones in this sample may be carry-over from other donors' samples. Sequencing input: naive CD4+ T cells from PBMCs. Subset described: CD45RA+ positively selected. CDR3 loop: CASSYRDRGEQYF. CDR3 bases: TGTGCCAGCAGTTATCGTGACAGGGGCGAGCAGTACTTC.